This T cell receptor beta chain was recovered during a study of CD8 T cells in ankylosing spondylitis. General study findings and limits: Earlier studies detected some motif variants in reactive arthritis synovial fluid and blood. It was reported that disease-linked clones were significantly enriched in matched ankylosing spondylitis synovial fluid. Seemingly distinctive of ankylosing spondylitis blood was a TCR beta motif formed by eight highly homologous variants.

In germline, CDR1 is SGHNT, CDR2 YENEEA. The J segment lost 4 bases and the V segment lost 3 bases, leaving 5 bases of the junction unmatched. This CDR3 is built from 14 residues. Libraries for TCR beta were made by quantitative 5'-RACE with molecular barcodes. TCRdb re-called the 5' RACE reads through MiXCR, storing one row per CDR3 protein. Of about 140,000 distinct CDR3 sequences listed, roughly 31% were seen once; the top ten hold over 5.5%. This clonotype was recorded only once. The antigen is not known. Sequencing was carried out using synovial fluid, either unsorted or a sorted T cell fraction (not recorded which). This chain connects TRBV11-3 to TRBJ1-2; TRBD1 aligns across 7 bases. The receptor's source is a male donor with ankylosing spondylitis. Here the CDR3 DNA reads TGTGCCAGCAGCTTTGAGGCAGGGGGCTATGGCTACACCTTC. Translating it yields CASSFEAGGYGYTF.